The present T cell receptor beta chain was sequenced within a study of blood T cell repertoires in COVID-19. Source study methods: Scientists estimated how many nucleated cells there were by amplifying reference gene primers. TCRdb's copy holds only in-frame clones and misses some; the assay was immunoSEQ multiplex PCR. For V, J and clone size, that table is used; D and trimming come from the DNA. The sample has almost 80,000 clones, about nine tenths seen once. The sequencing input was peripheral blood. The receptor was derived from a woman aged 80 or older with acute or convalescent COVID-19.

CDR3 amino acids: CASRRTGEGNQPQHF. The CDR3 nucleotides read TGTGCCAGCAGAAGGACAGGGGAAGGCAATCAGCCCCAGCATTTT. The chain has TRBV6-6 and TRBJ1-5, with 9 bases lining up with TRBD1. The germline V gene encodes CDR1 MNHNY and CDR2 SVGAGI (reference sequence). V shed 6 bases and J 2 bases; nucleotides not matched to a gene: 5. The CDR3 has 15 residues.